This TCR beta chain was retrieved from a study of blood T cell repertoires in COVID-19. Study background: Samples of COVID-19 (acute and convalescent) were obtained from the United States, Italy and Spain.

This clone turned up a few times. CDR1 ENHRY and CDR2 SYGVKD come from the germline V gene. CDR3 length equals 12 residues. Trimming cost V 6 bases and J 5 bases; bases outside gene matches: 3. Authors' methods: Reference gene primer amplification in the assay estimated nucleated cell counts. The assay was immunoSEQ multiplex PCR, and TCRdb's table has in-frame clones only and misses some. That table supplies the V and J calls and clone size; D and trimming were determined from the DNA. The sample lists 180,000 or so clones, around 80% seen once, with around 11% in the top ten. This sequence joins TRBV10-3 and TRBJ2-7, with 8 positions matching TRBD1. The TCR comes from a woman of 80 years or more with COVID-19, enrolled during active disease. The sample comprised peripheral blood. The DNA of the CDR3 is TGTGCCATCAGACAGGGACAGGACGAGCAGTACTTC. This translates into CAIRQGQDEQYF.